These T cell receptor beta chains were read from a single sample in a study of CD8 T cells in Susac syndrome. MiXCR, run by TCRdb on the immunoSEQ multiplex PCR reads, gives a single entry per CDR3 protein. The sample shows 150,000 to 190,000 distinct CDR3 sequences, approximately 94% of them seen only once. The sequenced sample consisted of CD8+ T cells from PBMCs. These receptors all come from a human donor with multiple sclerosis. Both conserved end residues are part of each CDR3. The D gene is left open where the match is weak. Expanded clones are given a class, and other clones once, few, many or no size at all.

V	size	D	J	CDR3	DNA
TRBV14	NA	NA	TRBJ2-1	CASSQKGGRRSNEQFF	TGTGCCAGCAGCCAAAAGGGGGGAAGGCGTTCCAATGAGCAGTTCTTC
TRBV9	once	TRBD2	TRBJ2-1	CASSVSGGLYNEQFF	TGTGCCAGCAGCGTTAGCGGGGGTCTCTACAATGAGCAGTTCTTC
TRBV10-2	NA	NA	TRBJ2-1	CASIGQINEQFF	TGCGCCAGCATTGGACAGATCAATGAGCAGTTCTTC
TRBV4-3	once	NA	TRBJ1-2	CASSGADNYGYTF	TGCGCCAGCAGCGGAGCGGATAACTATGGCTACACCTTC
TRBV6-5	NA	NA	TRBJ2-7	CASSLSGVDEQYF	TGTGCCAGCAGTCTGTCGGGGGTCGACGAGCAGTACTTC
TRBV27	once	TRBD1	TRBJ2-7	CATWKTGHEQYF	TGTGCCACGTGGAAGACAGGGCACGAGCAGTACTTC
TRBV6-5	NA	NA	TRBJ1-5	CASSYHRSGSGSNQPQHF	TGTGCCAGCAGTTACCACCGGTCGGGTTCCGGGAGCAATCAGCCCCAGCATTTT
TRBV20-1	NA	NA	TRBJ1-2	CSAVGARDYGYTF	TGCAGTGCCGTAGGCGCAAGGGACTATGGCTACACCTTC
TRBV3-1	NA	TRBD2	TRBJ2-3	CASSQTSGGADTQYF	TGTGCCAGCAGCCAGACTAGCGGGGGCGCAGATACGCAGTATTTT
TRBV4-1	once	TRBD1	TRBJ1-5	CASSLTDRADQPQHF	TGCGCCAGCAGCTTGACAGACAGGGCGGATCAGCCCCAGCATTTT
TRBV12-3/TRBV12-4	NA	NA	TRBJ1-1	CASSLGSGEAFF	TGTGCCAGCAGTTTGGGTTCTGGTGAAGCTTTCTTT
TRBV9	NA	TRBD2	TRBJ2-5	CASSVDPSGGEETQYF	TGTGCCAGCAGCGTAGATCCCAGCGGGGGTGAAGAGACCCAGTACTTC
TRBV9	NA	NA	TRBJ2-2	CASQKGGTGELFF	TGTGCCAGCCAGAAGGGAGGCACCGGGGAGCTGTTTTTT
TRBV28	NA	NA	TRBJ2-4	CATTHPEGLAKNIQYF	TGTGCCACCACACATCCCGAGGGTCTGGCCAAAAACATTCAGTACTTC
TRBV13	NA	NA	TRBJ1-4	CASSPAGTRGFNEKLFF	TGTGCCAGCAGCCCGGCTGGGACAAGGGGGTTTAATGAAAAACTGTTTTTT
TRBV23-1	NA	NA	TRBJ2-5	CASSQSEQGVQETQYF	TGCGCCAGCAGTCAATCGGAACAAGGCGTTCAAGAGACCCAGTACTTC
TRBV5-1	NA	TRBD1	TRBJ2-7	CASSIRQGNYEQYF	TGCGCCAGCAGCATTCGACAGGGGAACTACGAGCAGTACTTC